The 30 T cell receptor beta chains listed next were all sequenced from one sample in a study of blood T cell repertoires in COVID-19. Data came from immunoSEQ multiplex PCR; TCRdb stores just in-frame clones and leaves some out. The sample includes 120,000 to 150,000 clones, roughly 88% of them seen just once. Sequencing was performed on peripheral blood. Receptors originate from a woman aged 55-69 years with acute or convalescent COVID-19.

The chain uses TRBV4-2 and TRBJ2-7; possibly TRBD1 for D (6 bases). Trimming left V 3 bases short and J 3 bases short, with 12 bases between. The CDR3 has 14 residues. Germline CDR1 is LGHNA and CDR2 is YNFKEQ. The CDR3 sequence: CASSQTGTNYEQYF. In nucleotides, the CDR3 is TGTGCCAGCAGCCAGACAGGAACCAACTACGAGCAGTACTTC.

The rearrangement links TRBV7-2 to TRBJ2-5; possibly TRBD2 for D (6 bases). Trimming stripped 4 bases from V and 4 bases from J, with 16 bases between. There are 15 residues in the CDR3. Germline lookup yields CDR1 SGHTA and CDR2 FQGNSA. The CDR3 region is CASSSSGTGGETQYF. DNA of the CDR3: TGTGCCAGCAGCTCCTCCGGGACCGGGGGAGAGACCCAGTACTTC. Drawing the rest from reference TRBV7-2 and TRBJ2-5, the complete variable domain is GAGVSQSPSNKVTEKGKDVELRCDPISGHTALYWYRQSLGQGLEFLIYFQGNSAPDKSGLPSDRFSAERTGGSVSTLTIQRTQQEDSAVYLCASSSSGTGGETQYFGPGTRLLVL.

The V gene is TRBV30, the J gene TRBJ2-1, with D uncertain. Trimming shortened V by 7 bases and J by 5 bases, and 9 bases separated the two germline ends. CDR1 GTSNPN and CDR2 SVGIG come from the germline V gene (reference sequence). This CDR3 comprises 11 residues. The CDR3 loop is CAFTYNNEQFF. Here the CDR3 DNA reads TGTGCCTTTACCTATAACAATGAGCAGTTCTTC.

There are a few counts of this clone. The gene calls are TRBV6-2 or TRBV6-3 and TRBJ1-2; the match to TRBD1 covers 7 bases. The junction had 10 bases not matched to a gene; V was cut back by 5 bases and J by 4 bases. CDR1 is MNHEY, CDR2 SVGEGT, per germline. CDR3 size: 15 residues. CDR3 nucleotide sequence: TGTGCCAGCAGTCCCGTGAGGGGGCGGTTCTATGGCTACACCTTC. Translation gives CASSPVRGRFYGYTF.

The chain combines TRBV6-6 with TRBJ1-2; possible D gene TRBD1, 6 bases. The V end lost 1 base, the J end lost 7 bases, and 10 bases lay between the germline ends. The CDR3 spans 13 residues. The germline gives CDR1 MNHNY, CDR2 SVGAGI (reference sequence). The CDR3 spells CASSYLTGGGYTF. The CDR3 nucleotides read TGTGCCAGCAGTTACTTGACAGGAGGTGGCTACACCTTC.

The CDR3 bases are TGCGCCAGCAGCCAAACCACCGGACTAAAAACCTACGAGCAGTACTTC. Its translation: CASSQTTGLKTYEQYF. The chain is built from TRBV4-1 and TRBJ2-7; perhaps TRBD2 as D (6 bases). The length of the CDR3 is 16 residues. In germline, CDR1 is MGHRA, CDR2 YSYEKL. Trimming pared 2 bases from V and 2 bases from J, leaving 16 bases between.

The CDR3, as DNA: TGTGCCAGCAGCCCGGGAGGGGGGAGGGCCTACGAGCAGTACTTC. Protein product: CASSPGGGRAYEQYF. The chain couples TRBV6-6 to TRBJ2-7, with TRBD2 matching 8 bases. The V segment lost 6 bases and the J segment 2 bases; nucleotides outside the gene matches: 9. The CDR3 is 15 amino acids. In germline, CDR1 is MNHNY, CDR2 SVGAGI (reference sequence).

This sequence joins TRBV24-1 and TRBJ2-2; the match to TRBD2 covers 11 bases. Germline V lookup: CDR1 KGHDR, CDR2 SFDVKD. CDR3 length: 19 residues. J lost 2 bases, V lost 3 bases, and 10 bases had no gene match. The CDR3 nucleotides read TGTGCCACCAGTGATCCCACGTCTAGCGGGGGGTATAACACCGGGGAGCTGTTTTTT. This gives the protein CATSDPTSSGGYNTGELFF.

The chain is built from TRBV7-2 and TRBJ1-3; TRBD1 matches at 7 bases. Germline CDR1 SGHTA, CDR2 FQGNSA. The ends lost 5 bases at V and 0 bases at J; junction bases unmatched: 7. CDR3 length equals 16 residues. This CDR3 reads CASSPYRGPSGNTIYF. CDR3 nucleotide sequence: TGTGCCAGCAGCCCATACAGGGGTCCCTCTGGAAACACCATATATTTT.

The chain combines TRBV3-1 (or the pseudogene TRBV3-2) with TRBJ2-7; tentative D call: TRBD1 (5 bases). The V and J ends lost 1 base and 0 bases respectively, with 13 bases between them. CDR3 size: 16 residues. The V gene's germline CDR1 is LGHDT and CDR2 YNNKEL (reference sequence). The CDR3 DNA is TGTGCCAGCAGCCAAGGGACGTCAGGGTCCTCCTACGAGCAGTACTTC. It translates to CASSQGTSGSSYEQYF.

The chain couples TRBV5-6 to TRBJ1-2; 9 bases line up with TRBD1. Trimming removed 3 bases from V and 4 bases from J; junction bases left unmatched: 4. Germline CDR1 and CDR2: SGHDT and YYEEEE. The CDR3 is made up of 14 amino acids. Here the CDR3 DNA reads TGTGCCAGCAGCTCCGACAGGGGGGCCTATGGCTACACCTTC. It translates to CASSSDRGAYGYTF. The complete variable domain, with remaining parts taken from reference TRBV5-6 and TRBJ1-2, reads DAGVTQSPTHLIKTRGQQVTLRCSPKSGHDTVSWYQQALGQGPQFIFQYYEEEERQRGNFPDRFSGHQFPNYSSELNVNALLLGDSALYLCASSSDRGAYGYTFGSGTRLTVV.

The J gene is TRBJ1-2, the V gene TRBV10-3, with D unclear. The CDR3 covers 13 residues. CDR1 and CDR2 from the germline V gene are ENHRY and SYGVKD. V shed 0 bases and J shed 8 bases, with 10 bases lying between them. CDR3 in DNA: TGTGCCATCAGTGAGTCTCGGGAGGAAGGCTACACCTTC. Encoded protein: CAISESREEGYTF.

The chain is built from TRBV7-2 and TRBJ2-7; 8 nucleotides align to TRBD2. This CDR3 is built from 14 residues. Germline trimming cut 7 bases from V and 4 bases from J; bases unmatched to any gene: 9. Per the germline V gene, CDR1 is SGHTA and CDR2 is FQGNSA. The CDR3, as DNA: TGTGCCAGCAATCCCGGGGGGGGTTTTTACGAGCAGTACTTC. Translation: CASNPGGGFYEQYF.

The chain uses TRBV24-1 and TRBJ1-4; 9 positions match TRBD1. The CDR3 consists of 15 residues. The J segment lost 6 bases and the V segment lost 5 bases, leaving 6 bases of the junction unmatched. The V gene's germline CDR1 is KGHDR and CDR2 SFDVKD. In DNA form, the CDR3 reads TGTGCCACCAGTGCCACACAGGGGGCAGATGAAAAACTGTTTTTT. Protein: CATSATQGADEKLFF.

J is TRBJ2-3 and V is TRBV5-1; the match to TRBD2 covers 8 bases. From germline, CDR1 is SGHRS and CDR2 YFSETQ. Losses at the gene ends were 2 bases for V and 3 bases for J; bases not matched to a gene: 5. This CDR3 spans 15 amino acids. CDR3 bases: TGCGCCAGCAGCTTTCCCGGGGGGGGGACAGATACGCAGTATTTT. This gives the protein CASSFPGGGTDTQYF.

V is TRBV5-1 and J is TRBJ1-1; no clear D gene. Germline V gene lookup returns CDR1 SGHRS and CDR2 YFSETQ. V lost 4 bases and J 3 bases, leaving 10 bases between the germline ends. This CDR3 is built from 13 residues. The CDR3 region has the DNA TGCGCCAGCAGCACCTCCCCGGACACTGAAGCTTTCTTT. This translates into CASSTSPDTEAFF.

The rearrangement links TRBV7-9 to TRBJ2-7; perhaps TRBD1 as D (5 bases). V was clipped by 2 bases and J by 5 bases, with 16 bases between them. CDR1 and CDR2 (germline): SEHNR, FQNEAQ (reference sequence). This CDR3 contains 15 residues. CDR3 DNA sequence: TGTGCCAGCAGCTTACAGGGCACAGTACAGGACGAGCAGTACTTC. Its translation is CASSLQGTVQDEQYF.

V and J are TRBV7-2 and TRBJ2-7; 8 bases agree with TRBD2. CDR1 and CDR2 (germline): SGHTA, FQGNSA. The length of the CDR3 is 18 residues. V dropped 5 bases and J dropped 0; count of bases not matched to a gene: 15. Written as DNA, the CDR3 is TGTGCCAGCAGCCCCCGAGGCGGGGGGCCGATTGCCTCCTACGAGCAGTACTTC. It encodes CASSPRGGGPIASYEQYF.

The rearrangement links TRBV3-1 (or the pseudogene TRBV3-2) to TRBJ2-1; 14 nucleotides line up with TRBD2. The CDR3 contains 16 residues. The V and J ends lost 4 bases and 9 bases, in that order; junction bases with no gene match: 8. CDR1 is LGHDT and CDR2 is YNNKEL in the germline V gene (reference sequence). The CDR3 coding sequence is TGTGCCAGCAGCCGAACGACTAGCGGGGGGGCATTTGAGCAGTTCTTC. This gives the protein CASSRTTSGGAFEQFF.

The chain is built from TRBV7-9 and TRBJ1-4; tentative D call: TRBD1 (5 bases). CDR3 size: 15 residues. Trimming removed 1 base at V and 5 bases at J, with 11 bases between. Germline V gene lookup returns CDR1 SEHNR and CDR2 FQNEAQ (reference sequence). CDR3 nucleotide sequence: TGTGCCAGCAGCTTAGGGCAGGGCCGAAATGAAAAACTGTTTTTT. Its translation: CASSLGQGRNEKLFF. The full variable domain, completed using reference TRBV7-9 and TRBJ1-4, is DTGVSQNPRHKITKRGQNVTFRCDPISEHNRLYWYRQTLGQGPEFLTYFQNEAQLEKSRLLSDRFSAERPKGSFSTLEIQRTEQGDSAMYLCASSLGQGRNEKLFFGSGTQLSVL.

DNA for the CDR3: TGTGCCAGCTCACCACCCCTACAGGGGGCAAACGGAGAAGCTTTCTTT. Its translation is CASSPPLQGANGEAFF. The rearrangement links TRBV18 to TRBJ1-1; 9 bases fit TRBD1. Germline CDR1 and CDR2: KGHSH and LQKENI. V lost 0 bases and J lost 8; bases outside the gene matches: 10. The CDR3 is made up of 16 amino acids.

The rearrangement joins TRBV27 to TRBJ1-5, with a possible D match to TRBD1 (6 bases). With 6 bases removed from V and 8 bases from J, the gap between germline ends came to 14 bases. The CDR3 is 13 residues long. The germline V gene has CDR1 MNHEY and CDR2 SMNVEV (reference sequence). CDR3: CASRGGGAEPQHF. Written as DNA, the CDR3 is TGTGCCAGCAGGGGTGGGGGGGCAGAGCCCCAGCATTTT.

Here the CDR3 DNA reads TGCGCCAGCAGCTCCGACAGGAGCTCTGGAAACACCATATATTTT. Encoded protein: CASSSDRSSGNTIYF. The V and J genes are TRBV5-1 and TRBJ1-3; weak D call: TRBD1 (6 bases). Germline V gene lookup returns CDR1 SGHRS and CDR2 YFSETQ. V was shortened by 3 bases and J by 0 bases, with 10 bases between the two germline ends. There are 15 residues in the CDR3.

The chain's CDR3 is CASSFTGTEKLFF. CDR3 bases: TGTGCCAGTAGTTTTACAGGGACTGAAAAACTGTTTTTT. The chain recombines TRBV19 with TRBJ1-4; a weak D match, TRBD1 (6 bases). The CDR3 has 13 amino acids. Trimming cost V 5 bases and J 7 bases, with 11 bases left between them. The V gene's germline CDR1 is LNHDA and CDR2 SQIVND (reference sequence).

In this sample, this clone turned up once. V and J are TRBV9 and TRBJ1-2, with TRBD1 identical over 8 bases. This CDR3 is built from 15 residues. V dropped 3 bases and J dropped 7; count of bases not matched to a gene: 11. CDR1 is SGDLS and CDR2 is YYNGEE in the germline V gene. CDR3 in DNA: TGTGCCAGCAGCGCAGGCCTCAGGGGGCCAGGTGGCTACACCTTC. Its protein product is CASSAGLRGPGGYTF.

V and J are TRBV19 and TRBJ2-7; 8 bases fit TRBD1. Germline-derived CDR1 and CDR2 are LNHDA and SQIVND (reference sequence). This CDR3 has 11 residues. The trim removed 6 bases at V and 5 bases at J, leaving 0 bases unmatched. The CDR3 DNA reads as TGTGCCAGTAGACAGGGGGACGAGCAGTACTTC. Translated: CASRQGDEQYF.

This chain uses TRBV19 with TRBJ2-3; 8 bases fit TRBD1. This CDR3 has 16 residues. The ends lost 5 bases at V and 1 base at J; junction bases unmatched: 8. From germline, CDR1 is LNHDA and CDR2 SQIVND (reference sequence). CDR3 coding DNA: TGTGCCAGTAGTCCCGGACAGGGTTGGGGCACAGATACGCAGTATTTT. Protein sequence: CASSPGQGWGTDTQYF.

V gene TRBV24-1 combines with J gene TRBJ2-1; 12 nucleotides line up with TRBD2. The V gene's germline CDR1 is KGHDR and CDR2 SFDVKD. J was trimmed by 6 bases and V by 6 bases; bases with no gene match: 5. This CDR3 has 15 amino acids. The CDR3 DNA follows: TGTGCCACCAGTACTCTAGCGGGGGGGCTCAATGAGCAGTTCTTC. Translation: CATSTLAGGLNEQFF.

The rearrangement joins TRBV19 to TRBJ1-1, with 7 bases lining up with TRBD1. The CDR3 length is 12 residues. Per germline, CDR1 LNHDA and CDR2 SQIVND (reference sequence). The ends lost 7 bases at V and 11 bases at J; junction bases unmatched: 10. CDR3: CASMGVGTAAFF. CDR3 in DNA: TGTGCCAGTATGGGGGTTGGGACAGCGGCTTTCTTT.

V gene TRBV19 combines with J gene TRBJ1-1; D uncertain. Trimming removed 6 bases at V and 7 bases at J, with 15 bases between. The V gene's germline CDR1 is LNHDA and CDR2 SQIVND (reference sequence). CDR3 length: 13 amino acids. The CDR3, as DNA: TGTGCCAGTAGGACCTACGTCGGGGATGAAGCTTTCTTT. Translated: CASRTYVGDEAFF.